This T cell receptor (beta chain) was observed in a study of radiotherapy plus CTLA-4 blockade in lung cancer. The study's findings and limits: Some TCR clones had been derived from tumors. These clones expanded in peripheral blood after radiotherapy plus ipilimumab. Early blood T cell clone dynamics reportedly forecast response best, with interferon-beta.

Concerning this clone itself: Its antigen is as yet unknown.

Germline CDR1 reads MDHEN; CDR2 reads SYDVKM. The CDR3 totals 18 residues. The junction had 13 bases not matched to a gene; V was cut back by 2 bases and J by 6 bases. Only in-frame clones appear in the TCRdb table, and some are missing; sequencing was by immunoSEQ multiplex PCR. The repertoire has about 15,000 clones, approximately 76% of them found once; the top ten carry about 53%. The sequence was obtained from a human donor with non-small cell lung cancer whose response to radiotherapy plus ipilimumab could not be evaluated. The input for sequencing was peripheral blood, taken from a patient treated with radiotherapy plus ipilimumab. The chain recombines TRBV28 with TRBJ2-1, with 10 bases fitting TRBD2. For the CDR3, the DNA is TGTGCCAGCAGTTTAGGACTCAGCGGGGGGGCCAAGGGCAATGAGCAGTTCTTC. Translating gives CASSLGLSGGAKGNEQFF. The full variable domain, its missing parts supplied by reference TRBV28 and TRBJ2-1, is DVKVTQSSRYLVKRTGEKVFLECVQDMDHENMFWYRQDPGLGLRLIYFSYDVKMKEKGDIPEGYSVSREKKERFSLILESASTNQTSMYLCASSLGLSGGAKGNEQFFGPGTRLTVL.